The T cell receptor beta chain described here comes from a study of CD8 T cells in ankylosing spondylitis. Study results and limitations: Typical of ankylosing spondylitis blood, it appeared, was a TCR beta motif of under 10 highly homologous variants. Some of these motif variants have turned up before, in reports on reactive arthritis synovial fluid and blood.

TCRdb used MiXCR to reprocess the 5' RACE reads, holding one entry per CDR3 protein. Of approximately 300,000 distinct CDR3 sequences in the sample, about 20% are singletons; the top ten hold about 8.2%. This clonotype has at least ten counts. Its antigen remains unidentified. This TCR was recovered from a male donor with ankylosing spondylitis or in good health (not recorded which). Material for sequencing was blood, either unsorted or a sorted T cell fraction (not recorded which).

The CDR3 sequence is CASSLDPGTDTQYF. The CDR3 DNA reads TGTGCCAGCAGTTTAGACCCGGGCACAGATACGCAGTATTTT. J is TRBJ2-3 and V is TRBV12-3 or TRBV12-4; unclear D gene. CDR3 size: 14 residues. Trimming took 1 base from V and 1 from J, leaving 6 bases between them.